The present entry profiles one T cell receptor (beta chain) with its context. Amplification used 60 Vbeta primers and 13 Jbeta primers. Assay used: immunoSEQ multiplex PCR; TCRdb lists only in-frame clones, some missing. The data contain 140,000 to 150,000 clones, 61% of them singletons. These data belong to a study of cytomegalovirus exposure and HLA in healthy donors. CDR1 and CDR2 (germline): MNHEY, SVGAGI. Trimming pared 5 bases from V and 11 bases from J, leaving 21 bases between. The CDR3 totals 14 residues. Material for sequencing was PBMCs. The sequence came from a male donor in good health and CMV-seronegative. The genes are TRBV6-5 and TRBJ1-1; TRBD1 is a possible D gene (6 bases). The CDR3 protein is CASSPGGGLLWAFF. CDR3 bases: TGTGCCAGCAGTCCCGGCGGGGGGCTGCTATGGGCTTTCTTT.